This record concerns one T cell receptor beta chain sequence. V gave up 5 bases and J gave up 3 bases; unmatched junction bases: 9. This CDR3 contains 14 residues. Per germline, CDR1 SQVTM and CDR2 ANQGSEA. This specimen belongs to a study of response to subunit inactivated influenza vaccine. TCRdb passed the RT-PCR reads through MiXCR, listing each CDR3 protein once. The table shows more than 700,000 distinct CDR3 sequences, with less than 25% occurring only once. The TCR sequence derives from a man aged 45 to 65 who received an inactivated influenza vaccine. The sample here was PBMCs from blood, taken more than 4 days after vaccination. The rearrangement links TRBV29-1 to TRBJ1-1, with 7 bases matching TRBD1. CDR3 sequence: CSVREGGSDTEAFF. CDR3 nucleotide sequence: TGCAGCGTTAGAGAAGGGGGCTCGGACACTGAAGCTTTCTTT.